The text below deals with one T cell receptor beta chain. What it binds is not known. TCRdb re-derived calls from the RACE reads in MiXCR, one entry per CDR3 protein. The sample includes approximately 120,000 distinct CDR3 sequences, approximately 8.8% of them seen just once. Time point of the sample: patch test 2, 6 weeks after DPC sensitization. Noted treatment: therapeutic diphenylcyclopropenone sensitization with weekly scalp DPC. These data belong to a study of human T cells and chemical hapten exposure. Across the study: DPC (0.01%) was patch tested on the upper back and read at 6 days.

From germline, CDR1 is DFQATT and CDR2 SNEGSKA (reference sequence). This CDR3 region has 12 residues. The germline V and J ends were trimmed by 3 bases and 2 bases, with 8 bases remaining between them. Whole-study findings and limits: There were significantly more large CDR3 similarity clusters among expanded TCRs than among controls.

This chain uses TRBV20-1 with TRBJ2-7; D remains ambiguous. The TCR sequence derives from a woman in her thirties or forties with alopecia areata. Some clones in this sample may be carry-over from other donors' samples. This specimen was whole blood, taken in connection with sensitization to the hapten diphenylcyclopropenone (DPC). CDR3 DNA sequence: TGCAGTGCTAGTGGGCTAACCTACGAGCAGTACTTC. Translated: CSASGLTYEQYF.